This T cell receptor (beta chain) was observed in a study of cytomegalovirus exposure and HLA in healthy donors. The length of the CDR3 is 15 residues. With V trimmed by 2 bases and J by 8 bases, 8 bases remained unmatched. The V gene's germline CDR1 is SGHTA and CDR2 FQGTGA. PCR involved 60 Vbeta and 13 Jbeta primers. The data were produced by immunoSEQ multiplex PCR, yet TCRdb's version contains in-frame clones alone and is incomplete. Altogether roughly 130,000 clones are present, 73% being singletons, with the ten largest covering over 2%. The chain joins TRBV7-3 to TRBJ2-2; TRBD2 aligns across 7 bases. This receptor was identified in a woman in her thirties or forties in good health and CMV-seropositive. The sequenced sample was PBMCs. The CDR3 reads CASSLVPSGRGELFF. The CDR3 DNA reads as TGTGCCAGCAGCTTAGTCCCTAGCGGAAGAGGGGAGCTGTTTTTT. Using reference TRBV7-3 and TRBJ2-2 for the parts outside the CDR3, the full variable domain is GAGVSQTPSNKVTEKGKYVELRCDPISGHTALYWYRQSLGQGPEFLIYFQGTGAADDSGLPNDRFFAVRPEGSVSTLKIQRTERGDSAVYLCASSLVPSGRGELFFGEGSRLTVL.